This TCR beta chain was sequenced for a study of cytomegalovirus exposure and HLA in healthy donors. This CDR3 region has 13 residues. Trimming removed 0 bases from V and 1 base from J, with 4 bases in between. In germline, CDR1 is SGHNT, CDR2 YYREEE (reference sequence). Amplification used 60 Vbeta primers and 13 Jbeta primers. Assay: immunoSEQ multiplex PCR; the TCRdb copy retains only in-frame clones and omits some. The sample has fewer than 120,000 clones; approximately 83% are singletons. As for this clone: Its antigen is unidentified.

These donors, healthy bone marrow donors, were studied. Study-level findings and limits: It was about 180 TCR beta chains that were listed as cytomegalovirus-associated.

The chain has TRBV5-4 and TRBJ1-2, with no clear D. Sequenced: PBMCs. The TCR comes from a man in his forties in good health and CMV-seronegative. CDR3 loop: CASSLVDNYGYTF. CDR3 DNA: TGTGCCAGCAGCTTGGTAGATAACTATGGCTACACCTTC.